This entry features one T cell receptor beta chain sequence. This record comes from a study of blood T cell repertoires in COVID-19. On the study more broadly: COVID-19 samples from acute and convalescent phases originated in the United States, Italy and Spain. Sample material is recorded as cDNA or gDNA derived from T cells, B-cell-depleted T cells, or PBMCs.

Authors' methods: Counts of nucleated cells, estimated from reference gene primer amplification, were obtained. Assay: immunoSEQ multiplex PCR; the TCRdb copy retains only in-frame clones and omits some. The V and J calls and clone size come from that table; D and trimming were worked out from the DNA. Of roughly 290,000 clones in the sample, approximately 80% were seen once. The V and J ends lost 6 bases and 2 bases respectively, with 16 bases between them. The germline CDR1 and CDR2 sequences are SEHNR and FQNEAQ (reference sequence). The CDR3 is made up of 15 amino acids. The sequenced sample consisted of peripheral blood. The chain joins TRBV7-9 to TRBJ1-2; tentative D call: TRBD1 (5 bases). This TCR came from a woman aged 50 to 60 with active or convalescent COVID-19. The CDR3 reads CASSPGGIGNYGYTF. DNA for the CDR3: TGTGCCAGCAGTCCCGGGGGGATAGGAAACTATGGCTACACCTTC.